This T cell receptor beta chain was identified during a study of blood T cell repertoires in COVID-19. As for the study in general: The United States, Italy and Spain were the sources of the acute and convalescent COVID-19 samples.

Only in-frame clones appear in the TCRdb table, and some are missing; sequencing was by immunoSEQ multiplex PCR. This table holds some 42,000 clones, 76% found once. Trimming removed 7 bases from V and 1 base from J; junction bases left unmatched: 3. Germline CDR1 is SNHLY and CDR2 is FYNNEI. The CDR3 contains 13 residues. The sequencing sample was made of peripheral blood. The receptor's source is a man at least 80 years old with acute or convalescent COVID-19. The chain is built from TRBV2 and TRBJ1-1; 7 bases align to TRBD1. CDR3 amino acids: CASMRDRNTEAFF. In DNA, the CDR3 is TGTGCCAGCATGAGGGACAGGAACACTGAAGCTTTCTTT.